This T cell receptor (beta chain) was sequenced in a study of blood T cells in healthy people across ages (dated by TCRdb to between 2014 and 2016). In the study overall: In model experiments, template switching captured about one uniquely barcoded TCR beta cDNA molecule for every two T cells. The study measured age-related changes in TCR beta repertoire diversity using deep sequencing normalized with unique cDNA molecular identifiers. Donors were grouped into four age groups: young (average roughly 16 years), middle-aged (over 35), aged (roughly 67) and long-lived (roughly 80). To avoid experimental bias, donors of different ages were spread randomly across the sequencing lanes. Two additional independent replicas of 1 million unique cDNA reads from the same blood draw were analyzed for two donors (one aged 18 to 30 and one aged 80 or older).

What the research found in general, with its limitations: Estimates of total diversity based on one million sequenced T cells were considered lower bounds and underestimates. There was a strong correlation between observed TCR beta diversity and the percentage of naive T cells measured by flow cytometry. Compared with the aged group, more naive CD4+ T cells, fewer expanded clones and increased TCR diversity were shown by the long-lived group, suggesting age selection. Bulk unsorted PBMC profiling prevented conclusive comparison of naive and antigen-experienced compartments. As age increased, observed TCR beta diversity per million T cells dropped in a roughly linear way, and a significant reduction was already evident by age 40. Because donor CMV infection status was unknown, age-related changes in expanded clonotypes were potentially confounded.

Receptors were amplified or captured by 5' RACE. The sequencing machine was an Illumina HiSeq 2500. The second PCR ran for about 7 to 11 cycles and used a J-beta primer mix along with a sample-barcoded 5' primer. A template-switch 5' adaptor carrying 12 random nucleotides introduced a unique molecular identifier onto each TCR beta cDNA molecule. Each sample yielded at least 3 million CDR3-containing paired-end reads. All of the RNA was converted into first-strand cDNA using the Mint cDNA synthesis kit, with a TRBC-specific oligonucleotide serving as the primer. After uracil-DNA glycosylase treatment, a first 18-cycle PCR used universal primers M1SS and BC2_uni_R on all cDNA. As for how the authors treated the data: For normalization, 1 million high-quality reads, each with a distinct molecular identifier, were randomly selected from each sample. Instead of being binned into consensus sequences, reads with shared molecular identifiers were discarded. CDR3 identification, clonotype clustering and error correction used MiTCR with a Q25 quality threshold and the strictest error-elimination algorithm. A nonparametric unseen species model using Euler transformation provided a lower-bound estimate of total TCR beta diversity. The public reads were reprocessed in TCRdb via fastp at Q25 and MiXCR, keeping in-frame beta chains. For every CDR3 protein sequence, its rows merge into one entry that carries the most common genes and DNA. None of the V and J calls come from the authors' own analysis; TCRdb made them. The table for this sample lists 850,000 to 950,000 distinct CDR3 sequences; about 28% of them were counted only once. 15% to 20% of the sample goes to the ten largest clones.

This clonotype came up many times. Its antigen is still unknown. Within one base of it there is no much larger clone, and no base qualities were kept. CDR1 KGHSH and CDR2 LQKENI are derived from the germline V gene. The CDR3 runs 14 amino acids, cysteine and phenylalanine included. Kept here is only the CDR3 DNA, which spans 42 bases and is read in frame from base 1. At the junction V is shortened by 3 bases and J by 3 bases; bases outside the gene matches: 3. The roughly 39 donors, aged about 6 to 95 years, were systemically healthy Caucasian individuals from Russia. About 10 milliliters of peripheral blood were drawn from each donor into EDTA-treated Vacutainer tubes. Ficoll-Paque density-gradient centrifugation was used to isolate PBMCs, with at least 6.5 million per sample. Trizol reagent was used to extract total RNA from the PBMCs, yielding at least 5.5 micrograms per sample. For every donor, flow cytometry on a PBMC aliquot measured the percentage of naive CD45RAhigh/CD27high T cells.

The chain links TRBV18 with TRBJ1-2; 8 central nucleotides agree with TRBD1. The sample consisted of blood. The TCR sequence derives from a woman aged 80 or older in good health. The CDR3 protein is CASSPKQGDYGYTF. The sequence in DNA is TGTGCCAGCTCACCGAAACAGGGGGACTATGGCTACACCTTC.